The source of this TCR beta chain is a study of tumor-infiltrating lymphocytes in primary liver carcinoma. Germline values: CDR1 SEHNR, CDR2 FQNEAQ (reference sequence). The CDR3 length is 15 residues. TCR beta cDNA came from about 500 ng total RNA, primed with a constant-region primer. Sequencing libraries for TCR beta derived from three nested multiplex PCR rounds that used slightly modified ARM-PCR. TRBV1-TRBV30 forward primers paired with a C-beta reverse primer drove the first two PCR rounds, about 11 cycles each. Via MiXCR, TCRdb re-called the multiplex PCR reads, giving one row per CDR3 protein. The repertoire consists of 100,000 to 150,000 distinct CDR3 sequences, with roughly three fifths occurring once and the leading ten covering roughly 8%. This clonotype was detected a few times. The junction departs from the called germline gene at one end, perhaps through a read error. Investigators took RNA and DNA out together from roughly 21-30 mg of unsorted bulk tissue. Five distinct regions per tumor were sampled. Viable tumor cell content exceeded 80% in every tumor sample.

This TCR was recovered from a woman between 55 and 75 years old with primary liver carcinoma and hepatitis B virus infection. V usage is TRBV7-9 and J usage is TRBJ2-3, with 9 bases lining up with TRBD2. The source material was liver tumor tissue from sampling region 3. Subset here: tumor region T3, left-lateral pole. The CDR3 bases are TGTGCCAGCAGCACTGGACTAGCGCGCACAGATACGCGGTATTTT. Its protein is CASSTGLARTDTRYF.